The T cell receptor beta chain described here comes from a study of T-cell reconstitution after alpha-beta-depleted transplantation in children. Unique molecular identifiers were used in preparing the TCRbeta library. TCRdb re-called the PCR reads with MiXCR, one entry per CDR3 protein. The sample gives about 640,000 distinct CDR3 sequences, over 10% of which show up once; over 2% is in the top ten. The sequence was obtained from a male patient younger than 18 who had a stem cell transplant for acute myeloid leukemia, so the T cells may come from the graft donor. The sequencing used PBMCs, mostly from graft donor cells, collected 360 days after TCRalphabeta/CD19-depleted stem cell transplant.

As DNA, the CDR3 is TGCAGTGCTTCCACACTAGTAGCAGATACGCAGTATTTT. The encoded protein is CSASTLVADTQYF. The V and J genes are TRBV20-1 and TRBJ2-3, with D possibly TRBD2 on 5 matching bases. V was shortened by 5 bases and J by 4 bases, with 13 bases between the two germline ends. The CDR3 consists of 13 residues. Germline assignment: CDR1 DFQATT and CDR2 SNEGSKA (reference sequence).